This T cell receptor (beta chain) came from a study of OX40 agonist ivuxolimab in advanced cancers. Clones were sequenced by immunoSEQ multiplex PCR, and TCRdb holds only the in-frame ones, with some missing. The sample lists tens of thousands of clones, around 85% occurring once. Germline loops: CDR1 SSHAT, CDR2 FNYEAQ (reference sequence). Trimming cost V 5 bases and J 6 bases, with 17 bases left between them. The CDR3 spans 14 residues. The starting material was CD4+ or CD8+ T cells sorted from blood, obtained in a trial of the OX40 agonist ivuxolimab. The chain joins TRBV7-7 to TRBJ2-7; D is perhaps TRBD1 (5 bases). This receptor was identified in an adult with an advanced solid tumor such as melanoma, head and neck, liver or kidney cancer. CDR3 nucleotide sequence: TGTGCCAGCAGCCTATCACAGGTATTAAGCGAGCAGTACTTC. Translating gives CASSLSQVLSEQYF.